This T cell receptor beta chain emerged from a study of shared clonotypes between healthy human individuals. Clones were sequenced by immunoSEQ multiplex PCR, and TCRdb holds only the in-frame ones, with some missing. Of roughly 500,000 clones in the sample, 70% to 80% were seen once. This clonotype originated in a woman aged 40 to 50 in good health. Some clones in this sample may be carry-over from other donors' samples. The material sequenced was PBMCs.

This chain's CDR3 is CASSEPTSGLSSYEQYF. Here the CDR3 DNA reads TGCGCCAGCAGTGAGCCGACTAGCGGGCTGAGCTCCTACGAGCAGTACTTC. The V call is TRBV10-1, the J call TRBJ2-7, with 10 bases fitting TRBD2. Germline values: CDR1 WNHNN, CDR2 SYGVQD (reference sequence). J lost 0 bases, V lost 2 bases, and 7 bases had no gene match. There are 17 residues in the CDR3.